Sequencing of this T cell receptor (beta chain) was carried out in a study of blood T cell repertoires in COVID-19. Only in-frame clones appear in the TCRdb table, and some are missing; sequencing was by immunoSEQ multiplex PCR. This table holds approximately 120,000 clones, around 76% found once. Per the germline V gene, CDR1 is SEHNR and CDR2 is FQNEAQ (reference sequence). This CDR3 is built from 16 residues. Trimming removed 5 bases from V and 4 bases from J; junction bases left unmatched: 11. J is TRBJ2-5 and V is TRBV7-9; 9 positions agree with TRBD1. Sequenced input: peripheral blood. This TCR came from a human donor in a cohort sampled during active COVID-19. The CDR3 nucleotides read TGTGCCAGCAGCCCCGCCGGGACAGGGTGGTCAGAGACCCAGTACTTC. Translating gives CASSPAGTGWSETQYF.